These 26 T cell receptor beta chains were all obtained from the same sample, sequenced in a study of blood T cell repertoires in COVID-19. Here immunoSEQ multiplex PCR was the method, and the copy in TCRdb shows in-frame clones only, minus some. The table records roughly 90,000 clones, around 92% of them present only once. Material: peripheral blood. The receptors stem from a man in his fifties or sixties with COVID-19, enrolled during active disease.

The chain recombines TRBV7-9 with TRBJ2-2; TRBD1 matches 7 bases. The V segment lost 0 bases and the J segment 4 bases; nucleotides outside the gene matches: 5. The V gene's germline CDR1 is SEHNR and CDR2 FQNEAQ (reference sequence). The CDR3 extends over 16 amino acids. In DNA, the CDR3 is TGTGCCAGCAGCTTAGCCAACGGACAGGCCACCGGGGAGCTGTTTTTT. Translation: CASSLANGQATGELFF.

This chain links TRBV11-2 with TRBJ1-1, with D tentatively TRBD1 (6 bases). V gave up 2 bases and J gave up 11 bases, with 21 bases separating them. Germline CDR1 and CDR2: SGHAT and FQNNGV. The CDR3 spans 15 residues. The CDR3 sequence: CASSLRRGPTGLAFF. In DNA form, the CDR3 reads TGTGCCAGCAGCTTACGCCGAGGCCCTACAGGGCTGGCTTTCTTT.

The V gene is TRBV7-8, the J gene TRBJ1-2, with D hard to call. CDR1 and CDR2 (germline): SGHVS, FQNEAQ. CDR3 length: 14 amino acids. The ends were cut back, 1 base at V and 7 bases at J, with 13 bases in the middle. The CDR3 loop is CASSLVAGTFGYTF. The CDR3 bases are TGTGCCAGCAGCTTAGTCGCGGGCACTTTTGGCTACACCTTC.

The chain carries TRBV12-3 or TRBV12-4 and TRBJ1-1; D perhaps matches TRBD1 (5 bases). V was shortened by 5 bases and J by 6 bases, with 13 bases between the two germline ends. This CDR3 contains 13 residues. This chain's CDR3 is CASSTSGGSEAFF. The CDR3 coding sequence is TGTGCCAGCAGTACCTCTGGGGGGTCTGAAGCTTTCTTT.

V usage is TRBV6-6 and J usage is TRBJ1-5, with unresolved D. The germline V and J ends were trimmed by 0 bases and 7 bases, with 13 bases remaining between them. This CDR3 region has 15 residues. CDR1 is MNHNY and CDR2 is SVGAGI in the germline V gene (reference sequence). The CDR3 here is CASSYSAGTRQPQHF. The CDR3, as DNA: TGTGCCAGCAGTTACTCGGCGGGCACTAGGCAGCCCCAGCATTTT.

The chain couples TRBV2 to TRBJ1-1; 7 nucleotides line up with TRBD1. Germline trimming cut 6 bases from V and 1 base from J; bases unmatched to any gene: 5. Germline assignment: CDR1 SNHLY and CDR2 FYNNEI. The length of the CDR3 is 14 residues. The CDR3 DNA reads as TGTGCCAGCAGCCCGACAGGGTCGAACACTGAAGCTTTCTTT. It is translated as CASSPTGSNTEAFF. The complete variable domain, with remaining parts taken from reference TRBV2 and TRBJ1-1, reads EPEVTQTPSHQVTQMGQEVILRCVPISNHLYFYWYRQILGQKVEFLVSFYNNEISEKSEIFDDQFSVERPDGSNFTLKIRSTKLEDSAMYFCASSPTGSNTEAFFGQGTRLTVV.

The chain carries TRBV7-2 and TRBJ2-4; possible D gene TRBD2, 5 bases. V gave up 1 base and J gave up 7 bases, with 11 bases separating them. This CDR3 contains 14 residues. CDR1 and CDR2 (germline): SGHTA, FQGNSA. In DNA form, the CDR3 reads TGTGCCAGCAGCTTAGAGACAAGAGGGAACATTCAGTACTTC. This codes for CASSLETRGNIQYF.

The chain links TRBV15 to TRBJ1-2; 9 bases are a match to TRBD1. There are 17 residues in the CDR3. Germline values: CDR1 LNHNV, CDR2 YYDKDF (reference sequence). The V and J ends lost 0 bases and 1 base, in that order; junction bases with no gene match: 6. CDR3 nucleotides: TGTGCCACCAGCAGAGATAACAGGGGGCGCGATAACTATGGCTACACCTTC. Translated: CATSRDNRGRDNYGYTF.

This clone was seen a single time. The chain employs TRBV10-2 and TRBJ2-5; D is uncertain. CDR1 WSHSY and CDR2 SAAADI come from the germline V gene. V gave up 3 bases and J gave up 5 bases, with 10 bases separating them. The CDR3 spans 13 residues. The CDR3 protein is CASSDPSRETQYF. The CDR3 coding sequence is TGCGCCAGCAGTGACCCGAGTCGGGAGACCCAGTACTTC.

This rearrangement joins TRBV4-1 to TRBJ1-5, with 7 bases aligning to TRBD1. CDR3 length: 19 residues. With V trimmed by 5 bases and J by 1 base, 17 bases remained unmatched. From germline, CDR1 is MGHRA and CDR2 YSYEKL. CDR3 in DNA: TGCGCCAGCAGCTATCCTACCACAGGGGCCGGCCTAAGCAATCAGCCCCAGCATTTT. Its protein is CASSYPTTGAGLSNQPQHF.

V and J are TRBV19 and TRBJ2-1, with TRBD1 matching 9 bases. CDR3 length equals 15 residues. Per germline, CDR1 LNHDA and CDR2 SQIVND (reference sequence). The V gene end was trimmed by 5 bases and the J gene end by 12 bases; junction bases not matched to a gene: 14. Written as DNA, the CDR3 is TGTGCCAGTAGTCACCGGGGACAGGGTCTGGTAGGGCAGTTCTTC. Amino acid sequence: CASSHRGQGLVGQFF.

The genes are TRBV3-1 (or the pseudogene TRBV3-2) and TRBJ1-1, with 7 bases aligning to TRBD1. The CDR3 has 12 amino acids. From germline, CDR1 is LGHDT and CDR2 YNNKEL (reference sequence). With V trimmed by 2 bases and J by 9 bases, 3 bases remained unmatched. The CDR3 DNA follows: TGTGCCAGCAGCCAACCACAGGGGCAAGCTTTCTTT. It codes for CASSQPQGQAFF.

This clone has just one count. The chain combines TRBV30 with TRBJ2-7, with 8 bases aligning to TRBD1. This CDR3 has 15 residues. CDR1 is GTSNPN and CDR2 is SVGIG in the germline V gene (reference sequence). With 4 bases clipped from V and 1 base from J, the junction kept 9 bases outside the gene matches. CDR3 coding DNA: TGTGCCTGGATGGGCGGACAGGGAGGTTCCTACGAGCAGTACTTC. It specifies CAWMGGQGGSYEQYF.

This sequence joins TRBV10-1 and TRBJ2-2, with 9 positions matching TRBD1. V lost 10 bases and J lost 6; bases outside the gene matches: 6. The germline gives CDR1 WNHNN, CDR2 SYGVQD (reference sequence). The CDR3 totals 13 residues. DNA of the CDR3: TGCGCCACTAGGACAGGGGTTGCCGGGGAGCTGTTTTTT. Encoded protein: CATRTGVAGELFF.

The chain is built from TRBV6-5 and TRBJ1-1; TRBD1 matches 7 bases. There are 15 residues in the CDR3. Germline assignment: CDR1 MNHEY and CDR2 SVGAGI. Trimming cost V 0 bases and J 5 bases; bases outside gene matches: 6. The CDR3 DNA sequence: TGTGCCAGCAGTTACTCGATTGCAGGGGGGACTGAAGCTTTCTTT. This codes for CASSYSIAGGTEAFF.

This clone has just a few counts. The chain carries TRBV5-1 and TRBJ1-5; the D gene is possibly TRBD1 (6 bases). The germline CDR1 and CDR2 sequences are SGHRS and YFSETQ. The CDR3 loop spans 20 amino acids. Deletions cut 1 base from V and 0 bases from J, with 23 bases between. For the CDR3, the DNA is TGCGCCAGCAGCTTGCTTTTTTTGACAGGTGACTATGATAGCAATCAGCCCCAGCATTTT. Translating gives CASSLLFLTGDYDSNQPQHF.

This chain links TRBV5-8 with TRBJ1-5; 8 positions agree with TRBD1. CDR3 length: 13 amino acids. After removal of 6 bases from V and 8 bases from J, the junction contained 7 bases not matched to a gene. Looked up from germline, CDR1 is SGHTS and CDR2 is YDEGEE. For the CDR3, the DNA is TGTGCCAGCAACACAGGGGGTAGTAAGCCCCAGCATTTT. Translating it yields CASNTGGSKPQHF.

This rearrangement joins TRBV18 to TRBJ2-5, with TRBD1 matching 9 bases. J gave up 1 base and V 5 bases, and 8 bases lay outside the gene matches. This CDR3 is built from 16 residues. Germline CDR1 KGHSH, CDR2 LQKENI. CDR3 protein: CASSASRQGGQETQYF. The CDR3 DNA reads as TGTGCCAGCTCAGCCTCGAGACAGGGGGGCCAAGAGACCCAGTACTTC.

V and J are TRBV7-9 and TRBJ1-2; unclear D gene. The CDR3 is 16 amino acids. Trimming shortened V by 5 bases and J by 1 base, and 17 bases separated the two germline ends. Looked up from germline, CDR1 is SEHNR and CDR2 is FQNEAQ (reference sequence). The CDR3 DNA follows: TGTGCCAGCAGCCCGCGGGAGGGAAGAGTTAACTATGGCTACACCTTC. Its protein is CASSPREGRVNYGYTF.

The chain is built from TRBV3-1 (or the pseudogene TRBV3-2) and TRBJ2-1, with D maybe TRBD1 (6 bases). Between the trimmed V and J ends, which lost 4 bases and 3 bases, there was a span of 13 bases. Germline assignment: CDR1 LGHDT and CDR2 YNNKEL (reference sequence). The CDR3 is made up of 15 amino acids. The CDR3 region is CASSLNRDNYNEQFF. Here the CDR3 DNA reads TGTGCCAGCAGCCTTAACCGGGACAACTACAATGAGCAGTTCTTC.

V is TRBV7-9 and J is TRBJ2-3, with 8 bases that match TRBD2. Germline CDR1 SEHNR, CDR2 FQNEAQ (reference sequence). V shed 6 bases, J shed 2 bases, and the junction held 10 bases outside the gene matches. The CDR3 consists of 16 residues. CDR3 DNA: TGTGCCAGCAGTTTAAGCAGCGGGGGACTCACAGATACGCAGTATTTT. The encoded protein is CASSLSSGGLTDTQYF.

This clone was recorded only once. The rearrangement uses TRBV7-9 and TRBJ2-3, with 9 positions matching TRBD1. The CDR3 totals 15 residues. The V segment lost 5 bases and the J segment 6 bases; nucleotides outside the gene matches: 9. Germline CDR1 is SEHNR and CDR2 is FQNEAQ (reference sequence). CDR3 sequence (DNA): TGTGCCAGCAGCCCTTGGACAGGGGCAGTGGATACGCAGTATTTT. Translated: CASSPWTGAVDTQYF.

This chain joins TRBV27 and TRBJ1-2; D remains ambiguous. Germline CDR1 is MNHEY and CDR2 is SMNVEV (reference sequence). Trimming pared 3 bases from V and 0 bases from J, leaving 8 bases between. This CDR3 has 14 residues. CDR3 DNA: TGTGCCAGCAGTTTCTCGTCTGCTAACTATGGCTACACCTTC. Its translation: CASSFSSANYGYTF.

This clone was recorded a few times. This chain links TRBV3-1 (or the pseudogene TRBV3-2) with TRBJ2-7; tentatively, D is TRBD1 (5 bases). The V gene's germline CDR1 is LGHDT and CDR2 YNNKEL (reference sequence). The germline V and J ends were trimmed by 4 bases and 2 bases, with 15 bases remaining between them. The CDR3 extends over 15 amino acids. DNA of the CDR3: TGTGCCAGCAGCCCAACGTGGCAGGGTCCCTACGAGCAGTACTTC. Its protein is CASSPTWQGPYEQYF.

The rearrangement uses TRBV3-1 (or the pseudogene TRBV3-2) and TRBJ1-3; 8 bases map to TRBD1. J was trimmed by 2 bases and V by 2 bases; bases with no gene match: 2. The CDR3 runs to 15 residues. CDR1 LGHDT and CDR2 YNNKEL come from the germline V gene (reference sequence). CDR3 sequence reads: CASSQTGGPGNTIYF. Written as DNA, the CDR3 is TGTGCCAGCAGCCAAACAGGGGGACCTGGAAACACCATATATTTT.

The chain is built from TRBV28 and TRBJ2-7; 12 nucleotides match TRBD2. Germline CDR1 reads MDHEN; CDR2 reads SYDVKM. There are 16 residues in the CDR3. V shed 5 bases and J 6 bases; nucleotides not matched to a gene: 11. CDR3 region: CASSPSGLAGISEQYF. CDR3 in DNA: TGTGCCAGCAGTCCATCCGGACTAGCGGGGATTAGCGAGCAGTACTTC.